The 14 T cell receptor beta chains below all came from one sample that was sequenced in a study of blood T cells in healthy people across ages. A second PCR, run for about 6 to 11 cycles, used a sample-barcoded 5' primer plus a J-beta primer mix. Via MiXCR, TCRdb re-called the 5' RACE reads, giving one row per CDR3 protein. Altogether roughly 1,300,000 distinct CDR3 sequences are present, 55% to 75% being singletons, with the ten largest covering roughly 7%. The sequenced sample was blood. The receptor set was obtained from a man aged 18-30 years in good health.

J is TRBJ2-1 and V is TRBV6-5; 8 positions agree with TRBD2. The CDR3 has 15 amino acids. Germline lookup yields CDR1 MNHEY and CDR2 SVGAGI. The trim removed 3 bases at V and 6 bases at J, leaving 7 bases unmatched. CDR3 in amino acids: CASSYQGLEFNEQFF. The CDR3 DNA is TGTGCCAGCAGTTATCAGGGACTAGAATTCAATGAGCAGTTCTTC.

The chain uses TRBV7-2 and TRBJ1-2, with 9 bases aligning to TRBD1. Germline CDR1 reads SGHTA; CDR2 reads FQGNSA. This CDR3 is 14 amino acids long. After removal of 5 bases from V and 4 bases from J, the junction contained 5 bases not matched to a gene. This chain's CDR3 is CASSPTGGSYGYTF. CDR3 coding DNA: TGTGCCAGCAGCCCTACAGGGGGCAGCTATGGCTACACCTTC.

The rearrangement links TRBV29-1 to TRBJ2-7, with TRBD2 as a possible D gene (6 bases). Germline V gene sequence: CDR1 SQVTM, CDR2 ANQGSEA. The CDR3 is 13 residues long. V lost 6 bases to trimming and J lost 0 bases, with 12 bases between them. In nucleotides, the CDR3 is TGCAGCGTATTAGCGGTAAGCTCCTACGAGCAGTACTTC. This sequence encodes CSVLAVSSYEQYF.

V usage is TRBV4-3 and J usage is TRBJ2-7; no reliable D call. V shed 0 bases and J shed 6 bases, with 9 bases lying between them. The CDR3 length is 13 residues. Germline assignment: CDR1 LGHNA and CDR2 YSLEER. The CDR3 loop is CASSQDVLGEQYF. CDR3 bases: TGCGCCAGCAGCCAAGATGTTTTAGGCGAGCAGTACTTC.

This chain uses TRBV20-1 with TRBJ1-5; D might be TRBD1 (5 bases). The CDR3 is 12 amino acids. In germline, CDR1 is DFQATT, CDR2 SNEGSKA (reference sequence). Trimming left V 6 bases short and J 7 bases short, with 13 bases between. The DNA for the CDR3 is TGCAGTGCGGGGCGGGGCGGCCAGCCCCAGCATTTT. This gives the protein CSAGRGGQPQHF.

For this clonotype: The junction shows a germline mismatch at one end, possibly a read error. The chain joins TRBV20-1 to TRBJ2-7; maybe TRBD1 (6 bases). The tail of the sequence fits TRBJ2-5 better, so the J call may be wrong. The CDR3 is 12 amino acids. The germline CDR1 and CDR2 sequences are DFQATT and SNEGSKA (reference sequence). This CDR3 reads CRATLGAETQYF. The CDR3 nucleotides read TGCCGTGCTACGTTGGGGGCAGAGACCCAGTACTTC.

The V gene is TRBV19, the J gene TRBJ2-2; D possibly matches TRBD1 or TRBD2 (5 bases each). Germline V CDR1 and CDR2: LNHDA, SQIVND (reference sequence). V shed 4 bases and J shed 3 bases, with 12 bases lying between them. The CDR3 runs 15 residues. The CDR3 bases are TGTGCCAGTAGTACCGTTCGGGGCCACACCGGGGAGCTGTTTTTT. As protein: CASSTVRGHTGELFF.

The chain joins TRBV7-2 to TRBJ2-5; 15 bases are shared with TRBD2. With V trimmed by 4 bases and J by 2 bases, 8 bases remained unmatched. Germline loops: CDR1 SGHTA, CDR2 FQGNSA. The CDR3 is made up of 18 amino acids. CDR3 bases: TGTGCCAGCAGCTCGGGGACTAGCGGGGGGCGAAGGCAAGAGACCCAGTACTTC. Translation gives CASSSGTSGGRRQETQYF.

The table lists this clonotype with a count of one. The chain recombines TRBV6-6 with TRBJ1-2; 7 nucleotides line up with TRBD1. This CDR3 is 14 amino acids long. V lost 3 bases to trimming and J lost 8 bases; unmatched junction nucleotides: 9. Germline V gene sequence: CDR1 MNHNY, CDR2 SVGAGI (reference sequence). The CDR3 region has the DNA TGTGCCAGCAGTTATCCAGGACAGGTTAAGGGCTACACCTTC. Protein sequence: CASSYPGQVKGYTF.

This clonotype was counted a single time. The chain links TRBV2 to TRBJ1-6, with D perhaps matching TRBD1 (5 bases). Trimming removed 3 bases from V and 2 bases from J, with 8 bases in between. The CDR3 is made up of 15 amino acids. The germline V gene has CDR1 SNHLY and CDR2 FYNNEI. The CDR3 here is CASSDGTAYNSPLHF. The CDR3 DNA is TGTGCCAGCAGTGACGGGACCGCCTATAATTCACCCCTCCACTTT.

V usage is TRBV6-6 and J usage is TRBJ1-5; D gene uncertain. The V and J ends lost 3 bases and 1 base respectively, with 10 bases between them. CDR1 and CDR2 from the germline V gene are MNHNY and SVGAGI (reference sequence). The CDR3 is made up of 15 amino acids. The CDR3 region has the DNA TGTGCCAGCAGTTATTGGGCTCCCAGCAATCAGCCCCAGCATTTT. Translated, it gives CASSYWAPSNQPQHF.

With regard to this clonotype: At one boundary the junction diverges from the germline segment, which might be a read error. The rearrangement joins TRBV11-2 to TRBJ2-1; D may be TRBD1 or TRBD2 (5 bases each). The CDR3 is 15 residues long. CDR1 SGHAT and CDR2 FQNNGV come from the germline V gene. The CDR3 DNA sequence: TGTGCCGGCAGCCCACGGGGCGTCGTCATCTATGAGCAGTTCTTC. Translated, it gives CAGSPRGVVIYEQFF.

In its sample, this clonotype was seen once. The J gene is TRBJ2-1, the V gene TRBV7-9; 13 bases line up with TRBD2. CDR1 and CDR2 from the germline V gene are SEHNR and FQNEAQ (reference sequence). V lost 3 bases to trimming and J lost 8 bases; unmatched junction nucleotides: 7. The CDR3 is 16 amino acids. The CDR3 region has the DNA TGTGCCAGCAGCTTCCCGTGGACTAGCGGGGGAGATGAGCAGTTCTTC. Translating it yields CASSFPWTSGGDEQFF. The full variable domain, with the rest looked up from reference TRBV7-9 and TRBJ2-1, is DTGVSQNPRHKITKRGQNVTFRCDPISEHNRLYWYRQTLGQGPEFLTYFQNEAQLEKSRLLSDRFSAERPKGSFSTLEIQRTEQGDSAMYLCASSFPWTSGGDEQFFGPGTRLTVL.

This chain connects TRBV5-1 to TRBJ2-7, with 7 bases fitting TRBD2. CDR3 length equals 15 residues. Germline CDR1 SGHRS, CDR2 YFSETQ. With 4 bases clipped from V and 1 base from J, the junction kept 8 bases outside the gene matches. CDR3: CASSPGPGGSYEQYF. The CDR3 nucleotides read TGCGCCAGCAGCCCTGGACCCGGGGGGTCCTACGAGCAGTACTTC.